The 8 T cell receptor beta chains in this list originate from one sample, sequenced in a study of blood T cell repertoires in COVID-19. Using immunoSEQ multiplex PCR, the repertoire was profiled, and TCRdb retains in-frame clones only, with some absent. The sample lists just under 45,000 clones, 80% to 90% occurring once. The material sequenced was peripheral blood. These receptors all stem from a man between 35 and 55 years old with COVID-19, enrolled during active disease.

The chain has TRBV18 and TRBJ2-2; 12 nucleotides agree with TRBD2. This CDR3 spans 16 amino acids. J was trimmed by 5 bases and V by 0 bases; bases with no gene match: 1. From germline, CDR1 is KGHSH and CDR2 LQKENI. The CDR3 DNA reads TGTGCCAGCTCACCACCACTAGCGGGAGGAACCGGGGAGCTGTTTTTT. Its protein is CASSPPLAGGTGELFF. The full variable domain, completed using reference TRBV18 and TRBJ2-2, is NAGVMQNPRHLVRRRGQEARLRCSPMKGHSHVYWYRQLPEEGLKFMVYLQKENIIDESGMPKERFSAEFPKEGPSILRIQQVVRGDSAAYFCASSPPLAGGTGELFFGEGSRLTVL.

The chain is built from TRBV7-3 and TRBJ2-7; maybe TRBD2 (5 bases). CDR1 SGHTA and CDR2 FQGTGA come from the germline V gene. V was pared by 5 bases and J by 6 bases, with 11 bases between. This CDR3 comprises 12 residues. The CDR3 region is CASSPKAGEQYF. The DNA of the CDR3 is TGTGCCAGCAGCCCCAAGGCGGGCGAGCAGTACTTC.

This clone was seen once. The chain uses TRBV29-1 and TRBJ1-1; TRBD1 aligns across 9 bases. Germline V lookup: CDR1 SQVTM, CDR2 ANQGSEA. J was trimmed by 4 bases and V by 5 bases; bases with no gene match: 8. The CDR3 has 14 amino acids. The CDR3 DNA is TGCAGCGTTACAGGGGGCGTTGTGGGCACTGAAGCTTTCTTT. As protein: CSVTGGVVGTEAFF.

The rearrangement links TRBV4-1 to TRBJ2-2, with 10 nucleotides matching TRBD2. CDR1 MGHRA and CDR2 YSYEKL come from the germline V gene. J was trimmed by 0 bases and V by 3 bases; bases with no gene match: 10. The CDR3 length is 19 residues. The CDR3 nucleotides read TGCGCCAGCAGCCAGGGCTCCTTAGCGGGGGGCACGAACACCGGGGAGCTGTTTTTT. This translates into CASSQGSLAGGTNTGELFF.

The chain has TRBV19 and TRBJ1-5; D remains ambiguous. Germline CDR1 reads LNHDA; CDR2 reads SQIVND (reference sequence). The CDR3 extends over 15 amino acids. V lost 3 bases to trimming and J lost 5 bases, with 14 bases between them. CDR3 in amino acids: CASSIIAGYDQPQHF. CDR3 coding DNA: TGTGCCAGTAGTATTATAGCGGGGTACGATCAGCCCCAGCATTTT.

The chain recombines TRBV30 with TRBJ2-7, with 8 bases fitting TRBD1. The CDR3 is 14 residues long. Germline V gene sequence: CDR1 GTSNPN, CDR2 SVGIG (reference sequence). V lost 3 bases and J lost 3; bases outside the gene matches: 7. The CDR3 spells CAWSPGGIVYEQYF. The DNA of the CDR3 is TGTGCCTGGAGCCCAGGGGGCATAGTCTACGAGCAGTACTTC.

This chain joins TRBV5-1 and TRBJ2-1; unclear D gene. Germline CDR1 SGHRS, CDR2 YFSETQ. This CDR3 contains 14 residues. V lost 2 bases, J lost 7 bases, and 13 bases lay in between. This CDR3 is CASSFHLAGNEQFF. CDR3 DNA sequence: TGCGCCAGCAGCTTTCACTTAGCCGGGAATGAGCAGTTCTTC.

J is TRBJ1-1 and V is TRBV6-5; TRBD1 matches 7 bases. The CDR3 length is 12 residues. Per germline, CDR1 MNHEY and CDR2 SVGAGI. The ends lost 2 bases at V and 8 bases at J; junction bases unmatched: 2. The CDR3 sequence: CASSYLTGEAFF. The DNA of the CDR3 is TGTGCCAGCAGTTACCTGACAGGGGAAGCTTTCTTT.